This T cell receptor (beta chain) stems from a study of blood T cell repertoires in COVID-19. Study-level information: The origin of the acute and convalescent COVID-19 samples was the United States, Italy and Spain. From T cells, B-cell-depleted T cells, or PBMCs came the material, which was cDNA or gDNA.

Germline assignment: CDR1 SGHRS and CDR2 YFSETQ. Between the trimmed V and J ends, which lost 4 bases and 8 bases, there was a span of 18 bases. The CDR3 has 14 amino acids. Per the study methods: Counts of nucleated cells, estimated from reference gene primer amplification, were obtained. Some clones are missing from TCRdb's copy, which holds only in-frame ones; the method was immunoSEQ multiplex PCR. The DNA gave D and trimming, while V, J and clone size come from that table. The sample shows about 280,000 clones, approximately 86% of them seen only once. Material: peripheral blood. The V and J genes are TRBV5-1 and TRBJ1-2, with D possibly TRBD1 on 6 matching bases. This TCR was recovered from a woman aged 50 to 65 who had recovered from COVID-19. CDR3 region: CASSAFTGTAGYTF. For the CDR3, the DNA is TGCGCCAGCAGCGCCTTCACAGGGACGGCCGGCTACACCTTC.